This T cell receptor beta chain was sequenced during a study of graft-versus-host responses after intestinal transplantation. The wider study: Every recipient underwent anti-thymocyte globulin induction, then tacrolimus and steroids for 2 to 3 years.

About this clone: Its cognate antigen is unknown.

The protocol was immunoSEQ multiplex PCR, while the TCRdb copy is restricted to in-frame clones and leaves out a portion. The sample carries roughly 90,000 clones, approximately 90% recorded once. This CDR3 region has 14 residues. Germline V gene sequence: CDR1 SGHTA, CDR2 FQGTGA. V lost 5 bases to trimming and J lost 7 bases; unmatched junction nucleotides: 7. J is TRBJ1-2 and V is TRBV7-3; 10 bases align to TRBD1. The input for sequencing was unstimulated CD4+ T cells sorted from spleen or lymph node cells, taken before transplant. This clonotype originated in a human donor who was the organ donor for an intestinal transplant. The CDR3 DNA reads TGTGCCAGCAGCCCCGGGACAGGGGAGAGTGGCTACACCTTC. The encoded protein is CASSPGTGESGYTF.